The rows below give T cell receptor beta chains drawn from one sample of a study of T cells in Graves' hyperthyroidism and ophthalmopathy. TCRdb redid the calling of the multiplex PCR reads with MiXCR, one entry per CDR3 protein. Of roughly 290,000 distinct CDR3 sequences in the sample, about 13% were seen once. What was sequenced was blood. The receptors here all came from a woman in her thirties or forties with Graves' hyperthyroidism. Each CDR3 is given with its conserved first and last residue.

>19|TRBJ2-3|TRBV27
CASSRREGLRGVYTDTQYF
>17|TRBJ2-5|TRBV7-9
CASSLLVGQGYQETQYF
>12|TRBJ1-1|TRBV24-1
CATSGNTGPAFF
>13|TRBJ1-2|TRBV6-1
CASSETPVYGYTF
>17|TRBJ2-7|TRBV27
CASRHGLAGAGSYEQYF
>14|TRBJ1-4|TRBV7-9
CASSSTVVNEKLFF
>15|TRBJ2-1|TRBV7-3
CASSVVRGSTNEQFF
>16|TRBJ1-3|TRBV4-2
CASSQGRSSSGNTIYF
>14|TRBJ1-1|TRBV19
CASSIRGRGTEAFF
>14|TRBJ2-1|TRBV19
CASSSGSGRDEQFF